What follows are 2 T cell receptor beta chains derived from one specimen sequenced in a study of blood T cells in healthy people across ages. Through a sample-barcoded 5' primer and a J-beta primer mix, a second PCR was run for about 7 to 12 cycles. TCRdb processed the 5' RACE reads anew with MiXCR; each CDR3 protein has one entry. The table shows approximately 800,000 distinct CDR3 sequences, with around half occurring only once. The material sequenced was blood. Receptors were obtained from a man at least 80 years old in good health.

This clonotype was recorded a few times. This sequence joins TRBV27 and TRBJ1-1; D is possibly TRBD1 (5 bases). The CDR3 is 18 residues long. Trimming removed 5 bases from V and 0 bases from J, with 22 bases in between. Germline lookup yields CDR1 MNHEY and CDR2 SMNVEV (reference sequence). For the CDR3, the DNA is TGTGCCAGCAGTCCGACCATCAGGGTGAATGAGGTGAACACTGAAGCTTTCTTT. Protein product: CASSPTIRVNEVNTEAFF.

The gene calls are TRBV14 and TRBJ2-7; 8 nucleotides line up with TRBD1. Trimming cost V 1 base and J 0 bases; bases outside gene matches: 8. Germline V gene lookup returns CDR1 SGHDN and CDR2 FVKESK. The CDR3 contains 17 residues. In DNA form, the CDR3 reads TGTGCCAGCAGCCAAGTTAGGACAGGGCCGTTCTCCTACGAGCAGTACTTC. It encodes CASSQVRTGPFSYEQYF.